Listed below are T cell receptor beta chains from one sample, sequenced in a study of STAT5B mutations in CD4+ large granular lymphocyte leukemia. TCRdb's copy holds only in-frame clones and misses some; the assay was immunoSEQ multiplex PCR. The sample has about 31,000 clones; 74% are singletons. The sample was CD4+ T cells from blood buffy coats. These receptors were obtained from a human donor in good health. The CDR3 runs from the conserved cysteine through the conserved F or W.

v_call: TRBV6-1
j_call: TRBJ2-5
cdr3_aa: CATLNPKTQYF

v_call: TRBV6-4
j_call: TRBJ1-2
cdr3_aa: CASSPMGGAGYGYTF

v_call: TRBV15
j_call: TRBJ2-5
cdr3_aa: CATSFKPGTQYF

v_call: TRBV6-6
j_call: TRBJ2-1
cdr3_aa: CASSALNEQFF

v_call: TRBV19
j_call: TRBJ1-4
cdr3_aa: CASKPLPGGQEKLFF

v_call: TRBV9
j_call: TRBJ2-3
cdr3_aa: CASSERLGTSTDTQYF

v_call: TRBV19
j_call: TRBJ1-1
cdr3_aa: CASRQLLNTEAFF

v_call: TRBV27
j_call: TRBJ2-1
cdr3_aa: CASKVGVFDEQFF

v_call: TRBV9
j_call: TRBJ2-5
cdr3_aa: CASSTRAGGETQYF

v_call: TRBV28
j_call: TRBJ2-7
cdr3_aa: CASSPLASGQSSYEQYF

v_call: TRBV7-2
j_call: TRBJ2-1
cdr3_aa: CASSSRERRLNEQFF

v_call: TRBV6-4
j_call: TRBJ2-3
cdr3_aa: CASSDVVSDTQYF

v_call: TRBV15
j_call: TRBJ2-3
cdr3_aa: CATRGGTFYTDTQYF

v_call: TRBV10-1
j_call: TRBJ2-2
cdr3_aa: CASSESPGRTGELFF

v_call: TRBV5-4
j_call: TRBJ2-1
cdr3_aa: CASSLGPTGNEQFF

v_call: TRBV7-9
j_call: TRBJ2-7
cdr3_aa: CASSLVGPSPRNEQYF

v_call: TRBV7-7
j_call: TRBJ2-7
cdr3_aa: CASSRDRGYEQYF

v_call: TRBV5-1
j_call: TRBJ2-7
cdr3_aa: CASSLMGSYEQYF